Below, 30 T cell receptor beta chains from the same sample are listed, as sequenced in a study of T cell responses to AZD1222 COVID-19 vaccine. Some clones are missing from TCRdb's copy, which holds only in-frame ones; the method was immunoSEQ multiplex PCR. The table records roughly 100,000 clones, roughly 88% of them present only once. The sample was peripheral blood, taken on day 0 of AZD1222 vaccination. Source of these receptors: an adult in good health.

The chain is built from TRBV27 and TRBJ2-1, with D possibly matching TRBD1 (5 bases). Trimming removed 3 bases at V and 10 bases at J, with 10 bases between. CDR3 size: 12 residues. Germline V gene lookup returns CDR1 MNHEY and CDR2 SMNVEV (reference sequence). CDR3 sequence (DNA): TGTGCCAGCAGTTTTGTTGCAGGGGAGCAGTTCTTC. This codes for CASSFVAGEQFF.

The chain links TRBV5-8 to TRBJ1-1; perhaps TRBD1 as D (5 bases). The CDR3 spans 13 residues. Looked up from germline, CDR1 is SGHTS and CDR2 is YDEGEE. V was pared by 6 bases and J by 5 bases, with 14 bases between. The CDR3 DNA reads TGTGCCAGCACTAAATCTGGGGGAACTGAAGCTTTCTTT. Encoded protein: CASTKSGGTEAFF.

The V call is TRBV13, the J call TRBJ1-4; D call uncertain. The V gene's germline CDR1 is PRHDT and CDR2 FYEKMQ (reference sequence). Trimming took 2 bases from V and 4 from J, leaving 2 bases between them. The CDR3 totals 12 residues. CDR3 bases: TGTGCCAGCAGCTTAAATAATGAAAAACTGTTTTTT. This codes for CASSLNNEKLFF.

The V call is TRBV30, the J call TRBJ1-1; D possibly corresponds to TRBD1 (5 bases). The CDR3 is made up of 13 amino acids. Looked up from germline, CDR1 is GTSNPN and CDR2 is SVGIG (reference sequence). Trimming took off 3 bases at V and 3 bases at J, with 11 bases between the two ends. DNA for the CDR3: TGTGCCTGGAGCCCAGGGTTGGACACTGAAGCTTTCTTT. Translated, it gives CAWSPGLDTEAFF. The whole variable domain, remainder taken from reference TRBV30 and TRBJ1-1, is SQTIHQWPATLVQPVGSPLSLECTVEGTSNPNLYWYRQAAGRGLQLLFYSVGIGQISSEVPQNLSASRPQDRQFILSSKKLLLSDSGFYLCAWSPGLDTEAFFGQGTRLTVV.

Worth noting for this clone: One end of the junction does not line up with germline, which may come from a read error. DNA for the CDR3: TGTGCCAGCAGCCTAGGGACCGGGGAGCTGTTTTTT. It translates to CASSLGTGELFF. This chain links TRBV13 with TRBJ2-2; unclear D gene. The germline V gene encodes CDR1 PRHDT and CDR2 FYEKMQ (reference sequence). CDR3 length: 12 residues.

This chain joins TRBV7-9 and TRBJ1-2; 8 nucleotides align to TRBD1. The CDR3 loop spans 15 amino acids. V was pared by 3 bases and J by 6 bases, with 9 bases of the junction left unmatched. From germline, CDR1 is SEHNR and CDR2 FQNEAQ (reference sequence). The CDR3 DNA reads TGTGCCAGCAGCTTTGGCCGGACAGGGACCAATGGCTACACCTTC. It translates to CASSFGRTGTNGYTF.

The V gene is TRBV28, the J gene TRBJ1-2, with 8 positions matching TRBD1. The CDR3 has 14 amino acids. J lost 8 bases, V lost 5 bases, and 10 bases had no gene match. CDR1 MDHEN and CDR2 SYDVKM come from the germline V gene. The CDR3 spells CASSPQDRVKGYTF. In DNA, the CDR3 is TGTGCCAGCAGTCCCCAGGACAGGGTGAAGGGCTACACCTTC.

The chain carries TRBV6-5 and TRBJ2-7; D is unclear. The CDR3 covers 16 residues. Germline assignment: CDR1 MNHEY and CDR2 SVGAGI. Trimming took off 0 bases at V and 0 bases at J, with 12 bases between the two ends. CDR3 coding DNA: TGTGCCAGCAGTTACTCGCAAACATCGCCCTCCTACGAGCAGTACTTC. It codes for CASSYSQTSPSYEQYF.

V gene TRBV5-1 combines with J gene TRBJ2-3; 9 nucleotides match TRBD2. Trimming took 0 bases from V and 4 from J; bases not matched to a gene: 6. CDR1 and CDR2 from the germline V gene are SGHRS and YFSETQ. This CDR3 has 16 amino acids. In DNA, the CDR3 is TGCGCCAGCAGCTTGGTCTTAGCGGGGGCAGCAGATACGCAGTATTTT. This gives the protein CASSLVLAGAADTQYF. The whole variable domain, remainder taken from reference TRBV5-1 and TRBJ2-3, is KAGVTQTPRYLIKTRGQQVTLSCSPISGHRSVSWYQQTPGQGLQFLFEYFSETQRNKGNFPGRFSGRQFSNSRSEMNVSTLELGDSALYLCASSLVLAGAADTQYFGPGTRLTVL.

This chain uses TRBV28 with TRBJ2-3; D gene uncertain. The germline V and J ends were trimmed by 2 bases and 5 bases, with 8 bases remaining between them. Per germline, CDR1 MDHEN and CDR2 SYDVKM. The CDR3 length is 13 residues. The CDR3 protein is CASSLPMEDTQYF. As DNA, the CDR3 is TGTGCCAGCAGTTTACCGATGGAAGATACGCAGTATTTT.

A single count supports this clone. The rearrangement links TRBV3-1 (or the pseudogene TRBV3-2) to TRBJ1-6; D not certain. Trimming left V 4 bases short and J 9 bases short, with 22 bases between. This CDR3 region has 17 residues. Germline V gene sequence: CDR1 LGHDT, CDR2 YNNKEL (reference sequence). CDR3 protein: CASSLFGSGNRASPLHF. DNA of the CDR3: TGTGCCAGCAGCCTCTTTGGGTCAGGAAATCGGGCTTCACCCCTCCACTTT.

The gene calls are TRBV7-9 and TRBJ1-1; D remains ambiguous. CDR3 size: 12 residues. The germline V gene has CDR1 SEHNR and CDR2 FQNEAQ (reference sequence). V gave up 6 bases and J gave up 1 base, with 6 bases separating them. The CDR3 DNA is TGTGCCAGCAGGAAGGGGAACACTGAAGCTTTCTTT. Protein product: CASRKGNTEAFF.

The chain combines TRBV5-1 with TRBJ2-7, with 7 positions matching TRBD1. CDR3 size: 15 residues. The V and J ends lost 5 bases and 4 bases, in that order; junction bases with no gene match: 12. Germline loops: CDR1 SGHRS, CDR2 YFSETQ. The CDR3 region is CASRLVGTANYEQYF. CDR3 nucleotide sequence: TGCGCCAGCAGACTGGTGGGGACAGCGAATTACGAGCAGTACTTC.

In regard to this clone: Other nucleotide sequences in the sample specify the same CDR3. CDR3: CASSGQGGSNQPQHF. The CDR3 DNA is TGTGCCAGCAGCGGACAGGGTGGGAGCAATCAGCCCCAGCATTTT. This chain links TRBV9 with TRBJ1-5; TRBD1 matches 7 bases. The CDR3 is made up of 15 amino acids. The germline V gene encodes CDR1 SGDLS and CDR2 YYNGEE. With V trimmed by 3 bases and J by 1 base, 4 bases remained unmatched.

This sequence joins TRBV19 and TRBJ2-7; D is perhaps TRBD2 (7 bases). Germline V gives CDR1 LNHDA, CDR2 SQIVND (reference sequence). This CDR3 contains 14 residues. V was clipped by 3 bases and J by 3 bases, with 12 bases between them. As DNA, the CDR3 is TGTGCCAGTAGTATGAAGGGGGGGGACTACGAGCAGTACTTC. Translation: CASSMKGGDYEQYF.

The genes are TRBV3-1 (or the pseudogene TRBV3-2) and TRBJ2-2, with D perhaps TRBD1 or TRBD2 (5 bases each). V shed 3 bases and J shed 5 bases, with 7 bases lying between them. CDR1 is LGHDT and CDR2 is YNNKEL in the germline V gene (reference sequence). This CDR3 has 13 residues. This CDR3 reads CASSHWGTGELFF. As DNA, the CDR3 is TGTGCCAGCAGCCATTGGGGGACCGGGGAGCTGTTTTTT.

This chain connects TRBV19 to TRBJ1-1; 8 positions agree with TRBD1. Germline V gene data show CDR1 as LNHDA and CDR2 as SQIVND (reference sequence). Trimming at V came to 3 bases and at J to 4 bases, leaving 7 bases not matched to a gene. The CDR3 is 15 residues long. The CDR3 spells CASSILSGGGTEAFF. The CDR3 coding sequence is TGTGCCAGTAGTATCCTCTCAGGGGGCGGCACTGAAGCTTTCTTT.

This clone was recorded once. V usage is TRBV2 and J usage is TRBJ2-7; weak D call: TRBD2 (5 bases). Trimming shortened V by 6 bases and J by 7 bases, and 13 bases separated the two germline ends. There are 12 residues in the CDR3. CDR1 and CDR2 from the germline V gene are SNHLY and FYNNEI. This chain's CDR3 is CASRGNGVEQYF. The CDR3 DNA follows: TGTGCCAGCAGGGGGAACGGGGTAGAGCAGTACTTC.

The chain carries TRBV30 and TRBJ2-2; D may match TRBD1 or TRBD2 (5 bases each). The CDR3 contains 13 residues. V was trimmed by 3 bases and J by 1 base, leaving 6 bases between them. Looked up from germline, CDR1 is GTSNPN and CDR2 is SVGIG (reference sequence). DNA for the CDR3: TGTGCCTGGAGGGGGGAGAACACCGGGGAGCTGTTTTTT. As protein: CAWRGENTGELFF.

This rearrangement joins TRBV20-1 to TRBJ1-5; D is unresolved. This CDR3 region has 15 residues. Trimming removed 3 bases at V and 4 bases at J, with 16 bases between. Germline CDR1 DFQATT, CDR2 SNEGSKA (reference sequence). CDR3 protein: CSASTFGVGNQPQHF. DNA for the CDR3: TGCAGTGCTAGTACCTTTGGAGTCGGGAATCAGCCCCAGCATTTT.

The chain couples TRBV27 to TRBJ1-1, with 8 bases aligning to TRBD1. CDR3 size: 14 residues. Germline CDR1 and CDR2: MNHEY and SMNVEV (reference sequence). The junction had 7 bases not matched to a gene; V was cut back by 6 bases and J by 4 bases. As DNA, the CDR3 is TGTGCCAGCAGGTCAGGGGGCTGGGGCACTGAAGCTTTCTTT. Amino acid sequence: CASRSGGWGTEAFF.

This chain links TRBV7-8 with TRBJ2-7; TRBD1 agrees at 9 bases. There are 15 residues in the CDR3. V lost 4 bases, J lost 3 bases, and 7 bases stayed unmatched. CDR1 is SGHVS, CDR2 FQNEAQ, per germline. CDR3 sequence (DNA): TGTGCCAGCAGCTCCACAGGGGGCGCAAACTACGAGCAGTACTTC. It translates to CASSSTGGANYEQYF. Complete variable domain (other parts from reference TRBV7-8 and TRBJ2-7): GAGVSQSPRYKVAKRGQDVALRCDPISGHVSLFWYQQALGQGPEFLTYFQNEAQLDKSGLPSDRFFAERPEGSVSTLKIQRTQQEDSAVYLCASSSTGGANYEQYFGPGTRLTVT.

Only a few counts were recorded for this clone. The chain joins TRBV27 to TRBJ1-2; D is possibly TRBD1 (6 bases). The CDR3 length is 13 residues. V shed 6 bases and J shed 4 bases, with 12 bases lying between them. Germline CDR1 and CDR2: MNHEY and SMNVEV (reference sequence). CDR3 residues: CASSSTGSYGYTF. CDR3 DNA sequence: TGTGCCAGCAGCTCAACAGGGAGCTATGGCTACACCTTC.

This clone was counted between two and nine times. This chain links TRBV7-3 with TRBJ2-7; maybe TRBD2 (6 bases). The length of the CDR3 is 15 residues. V was shortened by 5 bases and J by 0 bases, with 14 bases between the two germline ends. The V gene's germline CDR1 is SGHTA and CDR2 FQGTGA. CDR3 sequence: CASSPGLGSSYEQYF. The CDR3 DNA sequence: TGTGCCAGCAGCCCGGGACTGGGAAGCTCCTACGAGCAGTACTTC.

This clone was observed a single time. The CDR3 region is CASRPTGTYGYTF. CDR3 DNA: TGTGCCAGCAGACCAACCGGGACGTATGGCTACACCTTC. This chain uses TRBV28 with TRBJ1-2, with D perhaps matching TRBD1 (5 bases). CDR1 is MDHEN and CDR2 is SYDVKM in the germline V gene. V lost 6 bases and J 5 bases, leaving 13 bases between the germline ends. The CDR3 has 13 residues.

The chain carries TRBV2 and TRBJ2-1; 8 nucleotides align to TRBD1. This CDR3 has 16 amino acids. Germline loops: CDR1 SNHLY, CDR2 FYNNEI. Unmatched junction bases numbered 12, after V lost 4 bases and J lost 7 bases. CDR3 sequence reads: CASSGRRQGIGNEQFF. CDR3 nucleotides: TGTGCCAGCAGTGGAAGGCGACAGGGGATTGGGAATGAGCAGTTCTTC.

V and J are TRBV4-2 and TRBJ2-3, with TRBD2 identical over 14 bases. This CDR3 has 17 amino acids. Per germline, CDR1 LGHNA and CDR2 YNFKEQ. V was pared by 1 base and J by 6 bases, with 6 bases of the junction left unmatched. CDR3 protein: CASSQARLAGGQDTQYF. The CDR3 region has the DNA TGTGCCAGCAGCCAAGCGAGACTAGCGGGGGGGCAGGATACGCAGTATTTT.

This chain links TRBV25-1 with TRBJ2-7, with a tentative D call TRBD2 (6 bases). V lost 8 bases and J 6 bases, leaving 11 bases between the germline ends. This CDR3 has 11 amino acids. Germline loops: CDR1 MGHDK, CDR2 SYGVNS. Written as DNA, the CDR3 is TGTGCCAGCGGAGGGGCGACCGAGCAGTACTTC. Its translation: CASGGATEQYF.

The chain carries TRBV24-1 and TRBJ2-3; tentatively, D is TRBD1 (6 bases). The CDR3 loop spans 19 amino acids. CDR1 is KGHDR, CDR2 SFDVKD, per germline. The ends were cut back, 0 bases at V and 2 bases at J, with 20 bases in the middle. The CDR3: CATSDLGQSPPFHTDTQYF. Written as DNA, the CDR3 is TGTGCCACCAGTGATTTGGGACAGTCTCCACCCTTCCACACAGATACGCAGTATTTT.

This clone is a singleton in its sample. V usage is TRBV4-2 and J usage is TRBJ2-1; D perhaps matches TRBD2 (6 bases). The CDR3 loop spans 14 amino acids. With 0 bases removed from V and 4 bases from J, the gap between germline ends came to 7 bases. Looked up from germline, CDR1 is LGHNA and CDR2 is YNFKEQ. Written as DNA, the CDR3 is TGTGCCAGCAGCCAAGAGGGGGGTTACAATGAGCAGTTCTTC. Residues: CASSQEGGYNEQFF.